The clone carrying this T cell receptor beta chain was seen a single time. The PCR was carried out with 60 Vbeta primers and 13 Jbeta primers. TCRdb's table, derived via immunoSEQ multiplex PCR, lists solely in-frame clones and lacks some. The table records around 74,000 clones, approximately 79% of them present only once. This record comes from a study of cytomegalovirus exposure and HLA in healthy donors. J lost 12 bases, V lost 5 bases, and 8 bases had no gene match. CDR1 and CDR2 (germline): SNHLY, FYNNEI. The CDR3 totals 13 residues. Sequencing was done on a sample of PBMCs. The clonotype comes from a man aged 25-45 years in good health and CMV-seronegative. The rearrangement links TRBV2 to TRBJ2-1; 9 nucleotides match TRBD2. The CDR3 region is CASSPPRAGGQFF. The CDR3 DNA reads as TGTGCCAGCAGTCCACCACGAGCGGGGGGGCAGTTCTTC.